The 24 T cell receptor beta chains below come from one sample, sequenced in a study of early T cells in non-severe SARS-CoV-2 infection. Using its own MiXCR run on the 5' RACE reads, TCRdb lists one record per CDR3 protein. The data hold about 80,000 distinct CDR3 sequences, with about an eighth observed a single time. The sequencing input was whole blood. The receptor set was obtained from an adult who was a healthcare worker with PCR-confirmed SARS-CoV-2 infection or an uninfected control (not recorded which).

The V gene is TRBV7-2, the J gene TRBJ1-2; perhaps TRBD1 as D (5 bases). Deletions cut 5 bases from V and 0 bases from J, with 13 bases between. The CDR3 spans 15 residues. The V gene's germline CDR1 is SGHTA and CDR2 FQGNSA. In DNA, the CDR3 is TGTGCCAGCAGCCCCCAAGGCAGGGCTAACTATGGCTACACCTTC. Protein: CASSPQGRANYGYTF.

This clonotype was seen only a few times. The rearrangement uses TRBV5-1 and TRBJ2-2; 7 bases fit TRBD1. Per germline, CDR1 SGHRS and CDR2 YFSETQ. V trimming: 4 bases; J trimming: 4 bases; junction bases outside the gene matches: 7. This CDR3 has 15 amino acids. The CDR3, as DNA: TGCGCCAGCAGCCAAACGACAGGGCGCACCGGGGAGCTGTTTTTT. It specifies CASSQTTGRTGELFF.

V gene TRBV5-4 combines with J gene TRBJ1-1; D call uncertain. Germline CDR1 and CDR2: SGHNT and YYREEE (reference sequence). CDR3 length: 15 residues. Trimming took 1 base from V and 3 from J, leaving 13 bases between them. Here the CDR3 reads CASSLSVGSDTEAFF. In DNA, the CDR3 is TGTGCCAGCAGCTTGTCCGTGGGGAGTGACACTGAAGCTTTCTTT.

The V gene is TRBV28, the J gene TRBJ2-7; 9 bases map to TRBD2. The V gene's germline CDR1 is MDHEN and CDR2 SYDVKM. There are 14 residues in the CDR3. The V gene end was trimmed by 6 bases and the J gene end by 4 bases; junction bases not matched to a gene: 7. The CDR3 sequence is CASSLSGGEYEQYF. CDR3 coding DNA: TGTGCCAGCAGCCTTAGCGGGGGCGAATACGAGCAGTACTTC.

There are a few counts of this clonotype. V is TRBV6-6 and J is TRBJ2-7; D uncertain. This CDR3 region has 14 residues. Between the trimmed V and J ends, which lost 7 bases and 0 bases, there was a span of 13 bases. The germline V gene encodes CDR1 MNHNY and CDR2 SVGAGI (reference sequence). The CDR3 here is CASTISGSSYEQYF. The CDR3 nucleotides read TGTGCCAGCACCATCTCGGGTAGCTCCTACGAGCAGTACTTC.

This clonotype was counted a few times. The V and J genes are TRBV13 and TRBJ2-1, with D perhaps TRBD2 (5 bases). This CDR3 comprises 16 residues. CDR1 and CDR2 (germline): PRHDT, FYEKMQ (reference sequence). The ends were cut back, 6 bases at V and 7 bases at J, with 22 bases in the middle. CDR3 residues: CASSDKRRLTTNEQFF. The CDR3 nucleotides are TGTGCCAGCAGTGACAAACGGAGGTTAACCACTAATGAGCAGTTCTTC.

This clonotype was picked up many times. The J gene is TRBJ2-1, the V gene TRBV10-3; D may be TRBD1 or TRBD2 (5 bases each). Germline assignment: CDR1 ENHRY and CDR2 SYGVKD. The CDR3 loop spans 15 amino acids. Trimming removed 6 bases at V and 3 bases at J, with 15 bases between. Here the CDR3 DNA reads TGTGCCATCAGCTTCTGGGACGAAGGCTACAATGAGCAGTTCTTC. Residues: CAISFWDEGYNEQFF.

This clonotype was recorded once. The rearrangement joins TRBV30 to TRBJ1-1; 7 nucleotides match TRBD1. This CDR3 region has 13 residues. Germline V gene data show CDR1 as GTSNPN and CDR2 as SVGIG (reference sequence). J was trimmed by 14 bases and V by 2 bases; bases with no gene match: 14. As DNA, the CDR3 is TGTGCCTGGAGTAAGGGGGACAGCTCCGTTAAGTTCTTT. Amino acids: CAWSKGDSSVKFF.

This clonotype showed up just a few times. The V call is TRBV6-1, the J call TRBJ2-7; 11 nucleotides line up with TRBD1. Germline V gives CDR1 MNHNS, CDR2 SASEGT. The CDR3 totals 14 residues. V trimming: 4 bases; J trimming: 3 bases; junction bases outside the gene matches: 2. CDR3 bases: TGTGCCAGCAGTGGGGACAGGGGGTACTACGAGCAGTACTTC. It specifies CASSGDRGYYEQYF.

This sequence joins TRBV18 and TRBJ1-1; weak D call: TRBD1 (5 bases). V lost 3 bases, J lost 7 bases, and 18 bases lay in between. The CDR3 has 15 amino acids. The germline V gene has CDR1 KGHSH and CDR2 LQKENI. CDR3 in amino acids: CASSPMGRDGVEAFF. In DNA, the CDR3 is TGTGCCAGCTCACCGATGGGGCGGGACGGAGTTGAAGCTTTCTTT.

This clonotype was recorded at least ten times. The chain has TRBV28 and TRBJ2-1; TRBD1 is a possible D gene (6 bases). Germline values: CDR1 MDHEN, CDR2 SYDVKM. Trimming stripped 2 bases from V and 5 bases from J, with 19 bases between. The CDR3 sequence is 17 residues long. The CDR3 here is CASSLTGIGWADNEQFF. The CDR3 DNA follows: TGTGCCAGCAGTTTAACAGGGATCGGTTGGGCGGACAATGAGCAGTTCTTC.

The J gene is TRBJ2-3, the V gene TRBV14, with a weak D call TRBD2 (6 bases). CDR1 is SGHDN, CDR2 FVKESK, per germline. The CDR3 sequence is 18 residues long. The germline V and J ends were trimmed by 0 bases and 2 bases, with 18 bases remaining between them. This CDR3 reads CASSQDRGSLSPTDTQYF. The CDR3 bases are TGTGCCAGCAGCCAAGATCGGGGGTCTCTTTCCCCCACAGATACGCAGTATTTT. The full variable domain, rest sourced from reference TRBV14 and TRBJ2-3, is EAGVTQFPSHSVIEKGQTVTLRCDPISGHDNLYWYRRVMGKEIKFLLHFVKESKQDESGMPNNRFLAERTGGTYSTLKVQPAELEDSGVYFCASSQDRGSLSPTDTQYFGPGTRLTVL.

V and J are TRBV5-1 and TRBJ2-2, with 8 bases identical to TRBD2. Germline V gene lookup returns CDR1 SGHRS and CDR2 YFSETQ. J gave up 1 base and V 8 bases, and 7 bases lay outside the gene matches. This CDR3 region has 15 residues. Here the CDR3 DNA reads TGCGCCAGTGAGGATAGCGGGAAGAACACCGGGGAGCTGTTTTTT. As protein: CASEDSGKNTGELFF.

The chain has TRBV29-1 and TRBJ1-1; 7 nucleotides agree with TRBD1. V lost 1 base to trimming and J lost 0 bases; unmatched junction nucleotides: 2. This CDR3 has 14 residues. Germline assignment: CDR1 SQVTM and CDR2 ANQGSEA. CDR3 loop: CSVEGGTVNTEAFF. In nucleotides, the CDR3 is TGCAGCGTTGAAGGGGGGACAGTGAACACTGAAGCTTTCTTT.

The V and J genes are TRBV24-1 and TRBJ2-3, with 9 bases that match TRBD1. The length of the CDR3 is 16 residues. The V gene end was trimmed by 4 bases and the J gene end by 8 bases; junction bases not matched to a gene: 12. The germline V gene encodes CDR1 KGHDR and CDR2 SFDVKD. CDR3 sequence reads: CATSEWGTGIGGTQYF. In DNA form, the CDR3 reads TGTGCCACCAGTGAATGGGGGACAGGGATTGGTGGTACGCAGTATTTT.

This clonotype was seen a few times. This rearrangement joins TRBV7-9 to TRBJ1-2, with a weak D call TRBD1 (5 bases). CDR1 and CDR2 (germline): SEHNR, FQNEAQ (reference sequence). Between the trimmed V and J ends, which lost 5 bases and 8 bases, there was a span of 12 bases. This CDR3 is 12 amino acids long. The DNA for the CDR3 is TGTGCCAGCAGCATAACAGGTGACGGCTACACCTTC. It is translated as CASSITGDGYTF.

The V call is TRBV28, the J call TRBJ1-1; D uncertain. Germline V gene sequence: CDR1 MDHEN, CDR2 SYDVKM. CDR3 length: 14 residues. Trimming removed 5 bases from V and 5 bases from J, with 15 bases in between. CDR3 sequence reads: CASSPRREGTEAFF. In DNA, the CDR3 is TGTGCCAGCAGTCCTCGACGGGAAGGTACTGAAGCTTTCTTT.

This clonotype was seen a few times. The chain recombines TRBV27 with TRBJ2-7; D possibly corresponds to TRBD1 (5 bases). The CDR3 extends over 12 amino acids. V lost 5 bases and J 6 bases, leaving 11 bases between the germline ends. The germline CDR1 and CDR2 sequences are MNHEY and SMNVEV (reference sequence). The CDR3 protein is CASSVTGVEQYF. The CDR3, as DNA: TGTGCCAGCAGTGTCACAGGCGTCGAGCAGTACTTC.

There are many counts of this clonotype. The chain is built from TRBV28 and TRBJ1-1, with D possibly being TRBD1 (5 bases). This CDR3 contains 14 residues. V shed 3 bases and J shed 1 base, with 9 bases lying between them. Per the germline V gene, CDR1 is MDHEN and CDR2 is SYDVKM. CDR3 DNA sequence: TGTGCCAGCAGTTTGGGACGGAGGAACACTGAAGCTTTCTTT. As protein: CASSLGRRNTEAFF.

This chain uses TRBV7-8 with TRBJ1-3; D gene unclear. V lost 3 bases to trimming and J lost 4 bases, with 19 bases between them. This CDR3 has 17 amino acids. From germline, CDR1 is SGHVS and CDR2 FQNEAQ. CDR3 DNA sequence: TGTGCCAGCAGCTTCAATCCCGAGGGATGGAAAGGAAACACCATATATTTT. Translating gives CASSFNPEGWKGNTIYF.

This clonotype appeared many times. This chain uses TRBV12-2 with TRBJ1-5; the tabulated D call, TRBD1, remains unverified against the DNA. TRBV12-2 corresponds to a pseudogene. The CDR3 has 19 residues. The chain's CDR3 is CASRLDLIFRGPSNQPQHF. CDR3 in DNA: TGTGCAAGTCGCTTAGACCTAATATTCAGGGGGCCTAGCAATCAGCCCCAGCATTTT.

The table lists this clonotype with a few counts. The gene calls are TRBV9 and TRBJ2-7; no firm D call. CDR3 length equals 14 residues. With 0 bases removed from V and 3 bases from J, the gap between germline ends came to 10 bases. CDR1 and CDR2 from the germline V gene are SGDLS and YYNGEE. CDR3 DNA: TGTGCCAGCAGCGTAGACGGCAACGACTACGAGCAGTACTTC. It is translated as CASSVDGNDYEQYF.

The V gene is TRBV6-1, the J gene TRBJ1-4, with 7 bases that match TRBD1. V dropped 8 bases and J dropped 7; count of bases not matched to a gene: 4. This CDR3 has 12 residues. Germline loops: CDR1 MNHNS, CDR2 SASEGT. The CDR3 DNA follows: TGTGCCAGCCGGGACAGAGGTGAAAAACTGTTTTTT. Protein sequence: CASRDRGEKLFF.

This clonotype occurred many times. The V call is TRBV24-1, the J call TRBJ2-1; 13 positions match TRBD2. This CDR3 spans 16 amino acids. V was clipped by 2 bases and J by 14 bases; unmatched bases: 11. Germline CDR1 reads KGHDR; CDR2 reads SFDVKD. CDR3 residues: CATSDSTSGRAGGKFF. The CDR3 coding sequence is TGTGCCACCAGTGATTCTACTAGCGGGAGGGCCGGGGGGAAGTTCTTC.